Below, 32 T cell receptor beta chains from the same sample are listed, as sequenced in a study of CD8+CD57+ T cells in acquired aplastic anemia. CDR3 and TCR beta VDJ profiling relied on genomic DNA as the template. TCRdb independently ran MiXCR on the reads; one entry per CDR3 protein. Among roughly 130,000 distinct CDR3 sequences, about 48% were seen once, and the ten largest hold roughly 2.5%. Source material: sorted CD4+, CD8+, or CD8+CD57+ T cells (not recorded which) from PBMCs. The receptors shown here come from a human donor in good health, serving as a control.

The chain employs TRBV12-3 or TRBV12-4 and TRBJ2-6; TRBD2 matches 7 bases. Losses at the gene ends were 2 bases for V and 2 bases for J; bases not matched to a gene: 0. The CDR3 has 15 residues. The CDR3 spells CASSLRGAGANVLTF. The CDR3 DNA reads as TGTGCCAGCAGTTTACGGGGGGCTGGGGCCAACGTCCTGACTTTC.

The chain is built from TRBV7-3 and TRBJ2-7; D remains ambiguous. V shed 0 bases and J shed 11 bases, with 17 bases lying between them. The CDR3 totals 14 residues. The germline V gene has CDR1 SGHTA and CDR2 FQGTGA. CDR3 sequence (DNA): TGTGCCAGCAGCTTAACGTTAGGCCATCGGACCAAGTACGTC. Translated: CASSLTLGHRTKYV.

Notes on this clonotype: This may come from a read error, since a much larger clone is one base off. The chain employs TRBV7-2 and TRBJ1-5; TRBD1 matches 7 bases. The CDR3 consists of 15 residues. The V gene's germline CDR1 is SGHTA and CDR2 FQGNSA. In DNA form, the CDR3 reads TGTGCCGGCAGCTTAGGAAGAGGGGGCGATCAGCCCCAGCATTTT. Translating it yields CAGSLGRGGDQPQHF.

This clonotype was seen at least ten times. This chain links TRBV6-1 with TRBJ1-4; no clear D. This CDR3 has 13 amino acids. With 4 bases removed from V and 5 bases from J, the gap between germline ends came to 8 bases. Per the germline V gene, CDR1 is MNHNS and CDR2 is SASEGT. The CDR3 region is CASSATANEKLFF. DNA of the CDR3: TGTGCCAGCAGTGCAACGGCGAATGAAAAACTGTTTTTT.

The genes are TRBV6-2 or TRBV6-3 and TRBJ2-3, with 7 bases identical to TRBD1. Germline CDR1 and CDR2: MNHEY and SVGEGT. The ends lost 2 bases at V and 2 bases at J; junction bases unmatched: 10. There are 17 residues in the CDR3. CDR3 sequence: CASSYTQGVRNTDTQYF. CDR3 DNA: TGTGCCAGCAGTTACACCCAGGGGGTGCGAAACACAGATACGCAGTATTTT.

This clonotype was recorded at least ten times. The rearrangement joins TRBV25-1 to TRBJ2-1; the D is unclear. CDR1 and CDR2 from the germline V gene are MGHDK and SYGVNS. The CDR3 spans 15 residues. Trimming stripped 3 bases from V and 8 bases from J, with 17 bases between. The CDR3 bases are TGTGCCAGCAGTGATAGGTCCGGTTTCTTGGATGAGCAGTTCTTC. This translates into CASSDRSGFLDEQFF.

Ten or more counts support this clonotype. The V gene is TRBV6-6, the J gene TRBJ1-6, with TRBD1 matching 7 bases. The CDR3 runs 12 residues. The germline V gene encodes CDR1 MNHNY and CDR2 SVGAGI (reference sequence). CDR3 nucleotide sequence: TGTGGGGCACAGGGGAATAATTCACCCCTCCACTTT. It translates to CGAQGNNSPLHF.

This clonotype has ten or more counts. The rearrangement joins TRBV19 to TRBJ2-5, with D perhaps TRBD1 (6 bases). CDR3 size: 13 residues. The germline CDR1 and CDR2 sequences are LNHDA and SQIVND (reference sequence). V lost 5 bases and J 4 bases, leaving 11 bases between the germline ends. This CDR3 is CASSDQGRETQYF. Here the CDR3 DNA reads TGTGCCAGTAGTGATCAGGGGAGAGAGACCCAGTACTTC.

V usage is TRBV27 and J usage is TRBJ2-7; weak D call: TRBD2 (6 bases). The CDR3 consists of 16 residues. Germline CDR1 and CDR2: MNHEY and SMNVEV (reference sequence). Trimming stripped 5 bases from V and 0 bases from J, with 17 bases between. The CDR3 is CASSEISLANSYEQYF. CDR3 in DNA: TGTGCCAGCAGTGAAATATCGCTAGCGAACTCCTACGAGCAGTACTTC.

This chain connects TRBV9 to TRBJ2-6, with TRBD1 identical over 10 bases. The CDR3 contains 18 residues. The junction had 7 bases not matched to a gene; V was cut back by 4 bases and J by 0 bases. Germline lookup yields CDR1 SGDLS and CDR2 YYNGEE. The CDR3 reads CASSRTGTGDSGANVLTF. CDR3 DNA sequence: TGTGCCAGCAGCAGGACCGGGACAGGGGACTCTGGGGCCAACGTCCTGACTTTC.

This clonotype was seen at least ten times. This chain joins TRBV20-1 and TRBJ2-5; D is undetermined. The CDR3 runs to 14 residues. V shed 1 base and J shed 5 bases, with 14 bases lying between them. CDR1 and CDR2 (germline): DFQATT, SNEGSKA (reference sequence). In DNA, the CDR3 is TGCAGTGCTAGAGTCCCCGCCCCACCGGAGACCCAGTACTTC. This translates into CSARVPAPPETQYF.

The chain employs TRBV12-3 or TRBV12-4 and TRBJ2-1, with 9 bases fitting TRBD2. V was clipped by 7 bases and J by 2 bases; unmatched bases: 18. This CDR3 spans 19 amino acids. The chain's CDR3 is CASIFLLAGLNRAYNEQFF. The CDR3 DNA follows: TGTGCCAGCATTTTTCTTCTAGCGGGGTTAAACCGGGCCTACAATGAGCAGTTCTTC.

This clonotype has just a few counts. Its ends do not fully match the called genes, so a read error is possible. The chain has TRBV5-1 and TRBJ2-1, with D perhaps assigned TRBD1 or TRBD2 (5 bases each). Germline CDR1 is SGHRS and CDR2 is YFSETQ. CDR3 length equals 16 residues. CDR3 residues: CVSTIFGETKGNEQFF. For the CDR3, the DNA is TGCGTCAGCACTATTTTCGGGGAAACCAAGGGGAATGAGCAGTTCTTC.

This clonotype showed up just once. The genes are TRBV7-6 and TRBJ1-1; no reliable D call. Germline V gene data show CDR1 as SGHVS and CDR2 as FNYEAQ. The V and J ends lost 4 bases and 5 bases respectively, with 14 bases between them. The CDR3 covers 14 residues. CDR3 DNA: TGTGCCAGCAGCTCCCGGACCGACGGTACTGAAGCTTTCTTT. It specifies CASSSRTDGTEAFF.

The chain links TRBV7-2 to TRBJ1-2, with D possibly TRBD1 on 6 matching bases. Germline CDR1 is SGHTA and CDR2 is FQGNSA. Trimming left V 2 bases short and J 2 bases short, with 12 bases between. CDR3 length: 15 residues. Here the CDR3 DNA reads TGTGCCAGCAGCTTATCAGGACAGAAGAACTATGGCTACACCTTC. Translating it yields CASSLSGQKNYGYTF.

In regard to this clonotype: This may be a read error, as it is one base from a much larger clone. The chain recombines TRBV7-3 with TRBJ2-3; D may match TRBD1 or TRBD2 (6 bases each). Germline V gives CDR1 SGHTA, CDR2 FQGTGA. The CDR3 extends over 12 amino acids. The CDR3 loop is CASSPDTGAQCF. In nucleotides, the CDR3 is TGTGCCAGCAGCCCAGACACGGGGGCGCAGTGTTTT. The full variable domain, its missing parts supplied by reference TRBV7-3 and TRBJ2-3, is GAGVSQTPSNKVTEKGKYVELRCDPISGHTALYWYRQSLGQGPEFLIYFQGTGAADDSGLPNDRFFAVRPEGSVSTLKIQRTERGDSAVYLCASSPDTGAQCFGPGTRLTVL.

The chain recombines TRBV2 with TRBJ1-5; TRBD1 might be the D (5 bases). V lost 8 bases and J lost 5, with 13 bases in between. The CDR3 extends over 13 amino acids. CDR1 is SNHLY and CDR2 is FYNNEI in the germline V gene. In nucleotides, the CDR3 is TGTGCCAGCGGGAGGGACGACTATCAGCCCCAGCATTTT. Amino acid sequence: CASGRDDYQPQHF.

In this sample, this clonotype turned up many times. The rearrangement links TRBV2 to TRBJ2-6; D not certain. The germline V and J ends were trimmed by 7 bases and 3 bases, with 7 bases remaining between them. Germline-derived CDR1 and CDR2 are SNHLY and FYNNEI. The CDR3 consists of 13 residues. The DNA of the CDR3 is TGTGCCAGCACCTATAGTGGGGCCAACGTCCTGACTTTC. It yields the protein CASTYSGANVLTF. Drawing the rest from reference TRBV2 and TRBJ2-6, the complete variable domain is EPEVTQTPSHQVTQMGQEVILRCVPISNHLYFYWYRQILGQKVEFLVSFYNNEISEKSEIFDDQFSVERPDGSNFTLKIRSTKLEDSAMYFCASTYSGANVLTFGAGSRLTVL.

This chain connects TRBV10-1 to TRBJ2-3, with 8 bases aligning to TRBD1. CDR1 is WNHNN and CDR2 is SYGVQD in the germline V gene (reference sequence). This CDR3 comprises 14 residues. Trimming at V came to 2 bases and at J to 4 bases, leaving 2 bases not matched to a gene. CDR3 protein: CASSEDRGADTQYF. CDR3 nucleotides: TGCGCCAGCAGTGAGGACAGGGGAGCAGATACGCAGTATTTT.

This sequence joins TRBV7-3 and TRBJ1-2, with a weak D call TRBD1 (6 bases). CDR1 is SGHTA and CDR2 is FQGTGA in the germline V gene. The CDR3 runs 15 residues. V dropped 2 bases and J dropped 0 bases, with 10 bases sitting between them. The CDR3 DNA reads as TGTGCCAGCAGCTTAGCTGGGGGGCCTAACTATGGCTACACCTTC. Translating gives CASSLAGGPNYGYTF.

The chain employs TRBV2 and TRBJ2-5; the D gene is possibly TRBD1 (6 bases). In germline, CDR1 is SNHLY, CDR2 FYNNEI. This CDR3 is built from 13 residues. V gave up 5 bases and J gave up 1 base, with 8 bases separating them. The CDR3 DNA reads TGTGCCAGCAGTCGCAGGGGCCAAGAGACCCAGTACTTC. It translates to CASSRRGQETQYF.

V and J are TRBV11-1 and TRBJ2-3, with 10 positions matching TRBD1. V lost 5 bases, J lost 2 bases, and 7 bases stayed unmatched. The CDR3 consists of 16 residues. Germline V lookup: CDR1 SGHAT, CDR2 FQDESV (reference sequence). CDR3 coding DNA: TGTGCCAGCAGCCGACGGGACAGGGGCCCCACAGATACGCAGTATTTT. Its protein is CASSRRDRGPTDTQYF.

CDR3 residues: CASSSDRGYTGELFF. CDR3 nucleotides: TGTGCCAGCAGCTCGGACAGGGGGTACACCGGGGAGCTGTTTTTT. The genes are TRBV11-3 and TRBJ2-2, with 10 bases lining up with TRBD1. The germline V gene has CDR1 SGHNT and CDR2 YENEEA. The V gene end was trimmed by 4 bases and the J gene end by 3 bases; junction bases not matched to a gene: 2. This CDR3 has 15 amino acids.

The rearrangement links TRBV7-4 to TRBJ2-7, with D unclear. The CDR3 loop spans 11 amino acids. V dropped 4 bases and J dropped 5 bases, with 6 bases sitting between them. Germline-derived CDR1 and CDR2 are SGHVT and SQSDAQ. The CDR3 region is CASSSGDEQYF. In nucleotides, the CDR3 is TGTGCCAGCAGCTCTGGGGACGAGCAGTACTTC.

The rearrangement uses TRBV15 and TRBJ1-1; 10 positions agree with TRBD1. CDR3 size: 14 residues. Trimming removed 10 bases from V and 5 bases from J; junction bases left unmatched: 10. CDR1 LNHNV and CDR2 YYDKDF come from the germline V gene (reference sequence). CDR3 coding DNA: TGTGCCAGCAGACGGGACAGGGGTGGGACTGAAGCTTTCTTT. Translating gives CASRRDRGGTEAFF.

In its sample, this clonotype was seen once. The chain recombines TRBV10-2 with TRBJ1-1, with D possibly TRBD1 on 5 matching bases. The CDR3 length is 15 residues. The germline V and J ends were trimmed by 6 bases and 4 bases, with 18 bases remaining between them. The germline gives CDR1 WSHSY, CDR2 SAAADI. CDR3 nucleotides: TGCGCCAGCAGGCGCCCTACAACAGGATTCACTGAAGCTTTCTTT. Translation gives CASRRPTTGFTEAFF.

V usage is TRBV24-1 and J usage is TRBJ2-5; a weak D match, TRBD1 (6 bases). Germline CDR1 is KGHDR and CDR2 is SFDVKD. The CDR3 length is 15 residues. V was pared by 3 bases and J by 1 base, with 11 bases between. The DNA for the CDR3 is TGTGCCACCAGTGATCCGGACAGTGGCCAAGAGACCCAGTACTTC. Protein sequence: CATSDPDSGQETQYF.

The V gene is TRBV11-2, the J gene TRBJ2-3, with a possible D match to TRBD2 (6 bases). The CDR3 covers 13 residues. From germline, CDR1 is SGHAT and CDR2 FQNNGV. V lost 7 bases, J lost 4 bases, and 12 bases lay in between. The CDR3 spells CASNLEGPDTQYF. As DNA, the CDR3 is TGTGCCAGCAACTTGGAGGGCCCAGATACGCAGTATTTT.

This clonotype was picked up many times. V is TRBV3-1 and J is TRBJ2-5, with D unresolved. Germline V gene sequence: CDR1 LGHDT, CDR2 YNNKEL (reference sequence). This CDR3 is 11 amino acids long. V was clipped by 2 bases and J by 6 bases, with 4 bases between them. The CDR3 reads CASSQLQTQYF. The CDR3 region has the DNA TGTGCCAGCAGCCAACTTCAGACCCAGTACTTC.

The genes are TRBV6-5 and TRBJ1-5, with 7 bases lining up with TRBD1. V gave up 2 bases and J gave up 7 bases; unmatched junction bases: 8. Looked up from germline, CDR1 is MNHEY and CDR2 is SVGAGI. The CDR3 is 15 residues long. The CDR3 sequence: CASSYLTGSGQPQHF. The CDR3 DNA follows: TGTGCCAGCAGTTACCTGACAGGGTCGGGGCAGCCCCAGCATTTT.

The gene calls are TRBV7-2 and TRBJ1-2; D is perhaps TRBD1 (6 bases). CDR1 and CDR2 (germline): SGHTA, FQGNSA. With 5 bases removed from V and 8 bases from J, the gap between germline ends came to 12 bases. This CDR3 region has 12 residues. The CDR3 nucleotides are TGTGCCAGCAGCGGGGCAGGGGAGGGCTACACCTTC. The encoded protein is CASSGAGEGYTF. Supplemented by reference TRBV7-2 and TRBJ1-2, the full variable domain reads GAGVSQSPSNKVTEKGKDVELRCDPISGHTALYWYRQSLGQGLEFLIYFQGNSAPDKSGLPSDRFSAERTGGSVSTLTIQRTQQEDSAVYLCASSGAGEGYTFGSGTRLTVV.

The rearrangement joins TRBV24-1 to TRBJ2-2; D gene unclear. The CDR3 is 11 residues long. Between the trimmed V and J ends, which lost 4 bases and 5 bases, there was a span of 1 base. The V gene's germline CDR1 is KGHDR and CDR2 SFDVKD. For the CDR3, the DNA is TGTGCCACCAGTGAAACCGGGGAGCTGTTTTTT. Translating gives CATSETGELFF.